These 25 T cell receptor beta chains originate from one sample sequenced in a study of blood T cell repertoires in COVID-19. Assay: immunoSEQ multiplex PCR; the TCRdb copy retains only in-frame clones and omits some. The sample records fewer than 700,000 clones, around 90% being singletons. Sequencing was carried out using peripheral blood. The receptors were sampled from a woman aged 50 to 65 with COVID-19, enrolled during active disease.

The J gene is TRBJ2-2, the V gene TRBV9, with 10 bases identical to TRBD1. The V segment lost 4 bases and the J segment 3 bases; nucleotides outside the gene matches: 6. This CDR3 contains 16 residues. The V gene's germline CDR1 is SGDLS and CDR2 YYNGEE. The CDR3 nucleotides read TGTGCCAGCAGCACCGGGACAGGGGTGGACACCGGGGAGCTGTTTTTT. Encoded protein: CASSTGTGVDTGELFF.

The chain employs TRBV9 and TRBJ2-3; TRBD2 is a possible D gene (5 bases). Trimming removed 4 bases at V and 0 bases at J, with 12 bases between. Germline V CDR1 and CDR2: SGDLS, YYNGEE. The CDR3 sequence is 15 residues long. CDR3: CASSSEGRSTDTQYF. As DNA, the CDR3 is TGTGCCAGCAGCTCAGAGGGCCGGAGCACAGATACGCAGTATTTT.

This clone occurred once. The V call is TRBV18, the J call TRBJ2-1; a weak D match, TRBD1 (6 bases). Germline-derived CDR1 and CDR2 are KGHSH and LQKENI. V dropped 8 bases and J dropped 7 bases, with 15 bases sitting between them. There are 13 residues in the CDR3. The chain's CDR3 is CASGTGSSNEQFF. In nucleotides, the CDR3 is TGTGCCAGCGGTACAGGGTCTTCGAATGAGCAGTTCTTC.

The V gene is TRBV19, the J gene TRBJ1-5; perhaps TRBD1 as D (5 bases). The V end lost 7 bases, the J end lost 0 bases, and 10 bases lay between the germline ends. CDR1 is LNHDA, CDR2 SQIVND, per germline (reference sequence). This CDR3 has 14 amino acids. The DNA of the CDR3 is TGTGCCAGTAACACAGGATATAGCAATCAGCCCCAGCATTTT. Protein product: CASNTGYSNQPQHF.

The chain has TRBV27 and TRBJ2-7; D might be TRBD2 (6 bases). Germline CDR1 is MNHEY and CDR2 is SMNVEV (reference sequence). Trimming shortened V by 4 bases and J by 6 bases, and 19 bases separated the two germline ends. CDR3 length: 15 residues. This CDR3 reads CASSSGGTQRREQYF. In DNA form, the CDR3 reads TGTGCCAGCAGTTCTGGGGGGACTCAAAGGCGCGAGCAGTACTTC.

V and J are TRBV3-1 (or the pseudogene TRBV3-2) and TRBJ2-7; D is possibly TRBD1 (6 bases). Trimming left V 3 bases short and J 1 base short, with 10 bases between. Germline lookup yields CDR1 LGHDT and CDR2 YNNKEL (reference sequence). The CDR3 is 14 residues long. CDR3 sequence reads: CASSQQTGSYEQYF. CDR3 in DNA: TGTGCCAGCAGCCAGCAGACAGGTTCCTACGAGCAGTACTTC.

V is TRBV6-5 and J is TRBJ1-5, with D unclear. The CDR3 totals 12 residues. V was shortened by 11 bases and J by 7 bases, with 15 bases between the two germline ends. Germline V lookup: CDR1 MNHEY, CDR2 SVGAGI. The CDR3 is CAGLGLGQPQHF. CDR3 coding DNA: TGTGCCGGACTCGGGCTGGGGCAGCCCCAGCATTTT.

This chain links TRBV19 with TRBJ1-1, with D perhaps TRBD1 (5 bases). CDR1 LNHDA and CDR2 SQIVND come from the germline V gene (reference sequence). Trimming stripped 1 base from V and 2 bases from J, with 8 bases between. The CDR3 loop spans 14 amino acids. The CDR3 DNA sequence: TGTGCCAGTAGTATAGTGGGGACTAACACTGAAGCTTTCTTT. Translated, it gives CASSIVGTNTEAFF.

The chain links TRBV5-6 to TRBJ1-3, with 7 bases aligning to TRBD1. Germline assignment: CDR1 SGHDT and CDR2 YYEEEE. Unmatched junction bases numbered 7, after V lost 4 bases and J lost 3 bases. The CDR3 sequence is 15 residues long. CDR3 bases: TGTGCCAGCAGCGAGACGACAGGGATTGGAAACACCATATATTTT. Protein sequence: CASSETTGIGNTIYF.

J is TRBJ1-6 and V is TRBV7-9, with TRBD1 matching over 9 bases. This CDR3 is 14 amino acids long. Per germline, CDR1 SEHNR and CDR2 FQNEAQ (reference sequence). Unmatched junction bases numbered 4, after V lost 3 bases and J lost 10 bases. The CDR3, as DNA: TGTGCCAGCAGCTTTCGACAGGGGGACTCACCCCTCCACTTT. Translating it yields CASSFRQGDSPLHF.

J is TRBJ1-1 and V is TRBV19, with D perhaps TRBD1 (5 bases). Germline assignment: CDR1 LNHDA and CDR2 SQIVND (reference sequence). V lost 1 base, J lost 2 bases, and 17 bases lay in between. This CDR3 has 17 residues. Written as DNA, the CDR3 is TGTGCCAGTAGTATAGTTACGGGGGGACTAACCAACACTGAAGCTTTCTTT. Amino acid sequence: CASSIVTGGLTNTEAFF.

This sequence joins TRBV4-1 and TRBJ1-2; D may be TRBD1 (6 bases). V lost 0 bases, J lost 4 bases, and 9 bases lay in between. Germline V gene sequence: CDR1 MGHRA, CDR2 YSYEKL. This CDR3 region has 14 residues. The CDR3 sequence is CASSQDDRFYGYTF. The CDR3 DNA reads TGCGCCAGCAGCCAAGACGACAGGTTCTATGGCTACACCTTC.

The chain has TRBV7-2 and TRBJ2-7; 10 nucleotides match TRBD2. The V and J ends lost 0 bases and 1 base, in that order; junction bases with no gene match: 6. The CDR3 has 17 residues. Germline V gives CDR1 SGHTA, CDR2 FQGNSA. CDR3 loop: CASSLAVAGGLSYEQYF. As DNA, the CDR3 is TGTGCCAGCAGCTTAGCCGTAGCGGGGGGCCTATCCTACGAGCAGTACTTC.

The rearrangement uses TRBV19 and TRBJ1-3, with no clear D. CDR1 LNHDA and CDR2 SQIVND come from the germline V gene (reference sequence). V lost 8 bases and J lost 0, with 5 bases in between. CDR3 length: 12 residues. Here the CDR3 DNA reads TGTGCCAGTCAGTTCTCTGGAAACACCATATATTTT. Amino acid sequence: CASQFSGNTIYF.

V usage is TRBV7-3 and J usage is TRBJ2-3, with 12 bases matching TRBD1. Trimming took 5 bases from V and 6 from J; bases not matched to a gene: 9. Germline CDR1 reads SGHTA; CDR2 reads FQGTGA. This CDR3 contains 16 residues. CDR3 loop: CASSLGGTGGVDTQYF. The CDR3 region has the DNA TGTGCCAGCAGCCTTGGCGGGACAGGGGGCGTTGATACGCAGTATTTT.

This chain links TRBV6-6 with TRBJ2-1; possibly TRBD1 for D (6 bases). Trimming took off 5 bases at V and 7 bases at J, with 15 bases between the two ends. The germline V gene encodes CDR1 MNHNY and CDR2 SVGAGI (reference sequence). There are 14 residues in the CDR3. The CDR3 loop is CASSAHRVKNEQFF. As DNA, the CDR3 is TGTGCCAGCAGTGCACACAGGGTGAAAAATGAGCAGTTCTTC.

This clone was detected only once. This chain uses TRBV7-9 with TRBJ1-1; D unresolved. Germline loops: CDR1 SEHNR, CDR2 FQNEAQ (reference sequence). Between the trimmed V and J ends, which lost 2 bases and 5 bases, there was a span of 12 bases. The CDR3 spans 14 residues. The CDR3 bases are TGTGCCAGCAGCTTAAAGACTGGGTGGACTGAAGCTTTCTTT. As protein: CASSLKTGWTEAFF.

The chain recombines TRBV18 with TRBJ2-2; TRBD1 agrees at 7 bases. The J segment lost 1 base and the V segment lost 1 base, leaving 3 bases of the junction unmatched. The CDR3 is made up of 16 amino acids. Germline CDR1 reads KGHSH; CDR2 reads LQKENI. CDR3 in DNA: TGTGCCAGCTCACCACAACAGGGGAGGAACACCGGGGAGCTGTTTTTT. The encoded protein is CASSPQQGRNTGELFF.

CDR3 protein: CASSQGADTEAFF. For the CDR3, the DNA is TGCGCCAGCAGCCAGGGGGCCGATACTGAAGCTTTCTTT. V usage is TRBV5-1 and J usage is TRBJ1-1, with 8 nucleotides matching TRBD1. Germline assignment: CDR1 SGHRS and CDR2 YFSETQ. Unmatched junction bases numbered 4, after V lost 4 bases and J lost 5 bases. The CDR3 length is 13 residues.

The CDR3 region is CASGLNEKLFF. CDR3 nucleotides: TGTGCTAGTGGACTCAACGAAAAACTGTTTTTT. The chain couples TRBV12-5 to TRBJ1-4; no clear D gene. In germline, CDR1 is LGHNT, CDR2 FRNRAP. V lost 6 bases to trimming and J lost 8 bases, with 7 bases between them. CDR3 length equals 11 residues.

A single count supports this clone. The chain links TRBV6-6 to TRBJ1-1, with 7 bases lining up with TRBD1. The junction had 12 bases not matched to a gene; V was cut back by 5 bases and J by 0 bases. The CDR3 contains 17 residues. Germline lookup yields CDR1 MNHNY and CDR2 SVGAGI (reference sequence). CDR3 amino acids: CASSQQNPTGVNTEAFF. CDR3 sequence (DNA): TGTGCCAGCAGTCAACAAAACCCCACAGGGGTGAACACTGAAGCTTTCTTT.

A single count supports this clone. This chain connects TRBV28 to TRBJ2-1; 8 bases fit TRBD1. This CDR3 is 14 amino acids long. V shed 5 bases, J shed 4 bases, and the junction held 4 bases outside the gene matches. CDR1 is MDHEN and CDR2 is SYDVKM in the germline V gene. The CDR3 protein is CASSGDRLYNEQFF. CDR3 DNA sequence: TGTGCCAGCAGTGGGGACAGGCTTTACAATGAGCAGTTCTTC.

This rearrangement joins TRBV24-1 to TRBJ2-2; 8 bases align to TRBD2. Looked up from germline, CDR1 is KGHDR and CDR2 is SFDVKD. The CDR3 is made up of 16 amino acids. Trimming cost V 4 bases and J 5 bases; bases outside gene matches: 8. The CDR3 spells CATSDPLSGGTGELFF. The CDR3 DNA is TGTGCCACCAGTGACCCTCTTTCGGGGGGGACCGGGGAGCTGTTTTTT.

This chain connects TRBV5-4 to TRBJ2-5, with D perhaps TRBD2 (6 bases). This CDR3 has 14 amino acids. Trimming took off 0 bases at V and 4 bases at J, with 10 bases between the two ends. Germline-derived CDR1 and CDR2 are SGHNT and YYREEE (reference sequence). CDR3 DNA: TGTGCCAGCAGCTTGGCCCGGGGGAGAGAGACCCAGTACTTC. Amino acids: CASSLARGRETQYF.

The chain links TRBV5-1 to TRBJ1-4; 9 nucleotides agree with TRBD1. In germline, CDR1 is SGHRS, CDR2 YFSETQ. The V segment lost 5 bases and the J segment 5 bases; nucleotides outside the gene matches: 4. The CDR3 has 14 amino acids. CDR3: CASRPDRGNEKLFF. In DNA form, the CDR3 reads TGCGCCAGCAGACCCGACAGGGGGAATGAAAAACTGTTTTTT.